This T cell receptor beta chain is from a study of technical replicates of blood from a few donors. Only in-frame clones appear in the TCRdb table, and some are missing; sequencing was by immunoSEQ multiplex PCR. The sample includes 85,000 to 90,000 clones, about 90% of them seen just once. CDR3 size: 14 residues. Germline V gene data show CDR1 as SGHVS and CDR2 as FQNEAQ. V shed 2 bases and J 3 bases; nucleotides not matched to a gene: 4. The chain has TRBV7-8 and TRBJ2-7; 7 positions match TRBD1. This sequence originates from a human donor in good health. The sequenced sample consisted of T cells isolated from PBMCs. CDR3 nucleotides: TGTGCCAGCAGCTTACAGGGGGACGTCTACGAGCAGTACTTC. Its translation: CASSLQGDVYEQYF.